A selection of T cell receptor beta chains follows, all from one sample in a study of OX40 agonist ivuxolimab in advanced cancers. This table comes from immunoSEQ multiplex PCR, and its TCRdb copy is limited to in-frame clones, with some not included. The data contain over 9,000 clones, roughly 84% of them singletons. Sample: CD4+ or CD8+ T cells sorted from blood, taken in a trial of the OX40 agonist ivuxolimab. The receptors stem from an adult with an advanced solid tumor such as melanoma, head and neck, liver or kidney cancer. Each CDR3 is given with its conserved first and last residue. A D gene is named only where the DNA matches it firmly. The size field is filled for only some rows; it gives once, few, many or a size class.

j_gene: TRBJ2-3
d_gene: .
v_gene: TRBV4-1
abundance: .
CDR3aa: CASSGAQDTQYF
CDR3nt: TGCGCCAGCAGCGGCGCCCAAGATACGCAGTATTTT

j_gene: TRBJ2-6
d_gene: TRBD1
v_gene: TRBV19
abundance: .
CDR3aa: CASSTPDRVRSGANVLTF
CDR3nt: TGTGCCAGTAGTACCCCGGACAGGGTGAGGTCTGGGGCCAACGTCCTGACTTTC

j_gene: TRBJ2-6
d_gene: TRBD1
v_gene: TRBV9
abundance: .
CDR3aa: CASSPTDRGPSGANVLTF
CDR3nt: TGTGCCAGCAGCCCGACGGACAGGGGGCCTTCTGGGGCCAACGTCCTGACTTTC

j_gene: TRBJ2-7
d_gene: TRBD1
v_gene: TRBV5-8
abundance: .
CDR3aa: CASSPGRTGTYEQYF
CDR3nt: TGTGCCAGCAGCCCTGGGCGGACAGGAACCTACGAGCAGTACTTC

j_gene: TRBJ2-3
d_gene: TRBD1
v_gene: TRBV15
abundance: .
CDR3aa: CATSRDRTGVADTQYF
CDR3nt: TGTGCCACCAGCAGAGATCGGACAGGGGTGGCAGATACGCAGTATTTT

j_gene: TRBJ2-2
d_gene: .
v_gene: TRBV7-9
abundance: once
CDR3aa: CALTGSTGELFF
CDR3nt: TGTGCCCTTACTGGGAGTACCGGGGAGCTGTTTTTT

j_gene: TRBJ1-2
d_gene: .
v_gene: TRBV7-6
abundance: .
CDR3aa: CASSKNPAAGGYGYTF
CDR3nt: TGTGCCAGCAGCAAGAACCCCGCGGCCGGGGGCTATGGCTACACCTTC

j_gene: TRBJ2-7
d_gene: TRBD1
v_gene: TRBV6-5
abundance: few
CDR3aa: CASSYSGPGGYEQYF
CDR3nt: TGTGCCAGCAGTTACTCTGGGCCAGGGGGCTACGAGCAGTACTTC

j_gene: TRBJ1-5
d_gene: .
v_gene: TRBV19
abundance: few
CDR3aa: CASNPDRVSNQPQHF
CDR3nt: TGTGCCAGTAACCCCGACCGAGTTAGCAATCAGCCCCAGCATTTT

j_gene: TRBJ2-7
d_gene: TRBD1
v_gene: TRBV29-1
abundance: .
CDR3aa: CSVEGGQTSYEQYF
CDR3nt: TGCAGCGTTGAAGGGGGACAGACCTCCTACGAGCAGTACTTC

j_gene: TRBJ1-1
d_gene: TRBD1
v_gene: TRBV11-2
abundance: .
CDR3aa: CASSLVGGARGLFTEAFF
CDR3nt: TGTGCCAGCAGCTTAGTGGGCGGGGCCAGGGGGCTTTTTACTGAAGCTTTCTTT

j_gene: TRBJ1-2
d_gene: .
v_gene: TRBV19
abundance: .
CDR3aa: CASSWGGIYSYGYTF
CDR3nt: TGTGCCAGTAGTTGGGGGGGCATCTATTCCTATGGCTACACCTTC

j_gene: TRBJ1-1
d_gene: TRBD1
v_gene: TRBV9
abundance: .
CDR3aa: CASSVGQGIVNTEAFF
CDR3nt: TGTGCCAGCAGCGTGGGACAGGGGATAGTGAACACTGAAGCTTTCTTT

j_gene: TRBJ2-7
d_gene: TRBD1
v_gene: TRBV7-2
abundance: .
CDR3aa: CASSLARDRISYEQYF
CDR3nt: TGTGCCAGCAGCTTAGCGCGGGACAGGATCTCCTACGAGCAGTACTTC

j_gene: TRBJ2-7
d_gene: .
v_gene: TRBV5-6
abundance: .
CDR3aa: CASSFGLTYEQYF
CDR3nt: TGTGCCAGCAGCTTCGGGCTAACCTACGAGCAGTACTTC

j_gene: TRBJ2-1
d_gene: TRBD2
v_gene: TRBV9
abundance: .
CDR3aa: CASSVGGLGTNEQFF
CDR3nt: TGTGCCAGCAGCGTAGGGGGACTAGGTACAAATGAGCAGTTCTTC

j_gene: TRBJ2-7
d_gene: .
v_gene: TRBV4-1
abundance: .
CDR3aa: CASSPLGERSSYEQYF
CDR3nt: TGCGCCAGCAGCCCTTTGGGGGAGAGGAGCTCCTACGAGCAGTACTTC

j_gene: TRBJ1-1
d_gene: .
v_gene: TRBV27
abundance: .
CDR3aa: CASSLRGAPEAFF
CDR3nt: TGTGCCAGCAGCCTAAGGGGGGCCCCTGAAGCTTTCTTT

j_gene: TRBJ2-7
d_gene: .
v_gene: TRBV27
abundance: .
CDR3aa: CASSIRGVSYEQYF
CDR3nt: TGTGCCAGCAGTATCCGCGGGGTTTCCTACGAGCAGTACTTC

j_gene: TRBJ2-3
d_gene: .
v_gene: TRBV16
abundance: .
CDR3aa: CASSHRSSRYLTDTQYF
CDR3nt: TGTGCCAGCAGCCACCGCTCATCCAGATACCTCACAGATACGCAGTATTTT

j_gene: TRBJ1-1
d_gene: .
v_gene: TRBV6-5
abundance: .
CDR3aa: CASSYITPMNTEAFF
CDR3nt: TGTGCCAGCAGTTACATTACACCTATGAACACTGAAGCTTTCTTT

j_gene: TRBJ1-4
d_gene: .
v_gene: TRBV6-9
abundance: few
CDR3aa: CASSYYGGSEKLFF
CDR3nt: TGTGCCAGCAGTTACTACGGGGGGAGTGAAAAACTGTTTTTT

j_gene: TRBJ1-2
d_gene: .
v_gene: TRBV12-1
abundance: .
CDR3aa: CASSFRGQAFYGYTF
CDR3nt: TGTGCCAGCAGCTTTAGGGGACAGGCCTTCTATGGCTACACCTTC

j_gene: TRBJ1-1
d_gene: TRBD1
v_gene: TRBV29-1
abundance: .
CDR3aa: CSVSTGGEGTEAFF
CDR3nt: TGCAGCGTTTCTACAGGGGGCGAAGGAACTGAAGCTTTCTTT

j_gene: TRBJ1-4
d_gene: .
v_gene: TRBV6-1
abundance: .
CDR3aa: CASSGRSTNEKLFF
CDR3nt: TGTGCCAGCTCAGGCAGATCAACTAATGAAAAACTGTTTTTT

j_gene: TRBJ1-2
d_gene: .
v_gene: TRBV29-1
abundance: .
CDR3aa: CSVDGGVTGSYGYTF
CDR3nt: TGCAGCGTTGATGGGGGAGTGACAGGCTCCTATGGCTACACCTTC

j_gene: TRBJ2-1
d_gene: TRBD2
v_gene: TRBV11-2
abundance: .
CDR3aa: CASSLVPRGVLYNEQFF
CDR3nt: TGTGCCAGCAGCTTAGTTCCTCGGGGGGTCCTCTACAATGAGCAGTTCTTC

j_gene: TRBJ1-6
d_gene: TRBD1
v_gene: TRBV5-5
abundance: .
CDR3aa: CASSLGQGTNSPLHF
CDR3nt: TGTGCCAGCAGCCTGGGACAGGGTACGAATTCACCCCTCCACTTT

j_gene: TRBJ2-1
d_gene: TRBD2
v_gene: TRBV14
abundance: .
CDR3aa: CASSQAGSGGYNEQFF
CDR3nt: TGTGCCAGCAGCCAAGCTGGGTCGGGGGGGTACAATGAGCAGTTCTTC

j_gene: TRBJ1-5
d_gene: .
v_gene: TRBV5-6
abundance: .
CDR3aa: CASSLADRPNQPQHF
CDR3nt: TGTGCCAGCAGCTTGGCCGACAGACCCAATCAGCCCCAGCATTTT

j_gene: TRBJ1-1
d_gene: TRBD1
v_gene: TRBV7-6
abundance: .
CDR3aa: CASRSGTGSEAFF
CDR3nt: TGTGCCAGCAGATCCGGGACAGGGTCTGAAGCTTTCTTT

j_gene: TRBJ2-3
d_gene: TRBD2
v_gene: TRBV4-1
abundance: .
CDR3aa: CASSSWTSGGLADTQYF
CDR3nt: TGCGCCAGCAGCTCCTGGACTAGCGGGGGCTTAGCAGATACGCAGTATTTT

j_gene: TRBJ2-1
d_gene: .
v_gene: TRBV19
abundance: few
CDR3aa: CATASTPSSYNEQFF
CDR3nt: TGTGCCACCGCATCGACCCCGAGCTCCTACAATGAGCAGTTCTTC

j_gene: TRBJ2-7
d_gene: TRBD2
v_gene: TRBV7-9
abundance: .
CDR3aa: CASSLGGGDEQYF
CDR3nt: TGTGCCAGCAGTCTCGGGGGGGGCGACGAGCAGTACTTC

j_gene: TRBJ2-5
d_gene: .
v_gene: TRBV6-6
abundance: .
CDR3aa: CATAGGNETQYF
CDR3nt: TGTGCCACCGCTGGAGGGAACGAGACCCAGTACTTC

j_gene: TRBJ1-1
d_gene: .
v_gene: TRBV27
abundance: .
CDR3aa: CASSLKIRVAGNDTEAFF
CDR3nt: TGTGCCAGCAGTTTAAAAATCCGGGTCGCAGGGAATGATACTGAAGCTTTCTTT

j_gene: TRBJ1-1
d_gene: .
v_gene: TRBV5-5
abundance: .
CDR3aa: CASSLGPRKGGTEAFF
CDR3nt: TGTGCCAGCAGCTTGGGCCCCCGGAAAGGTGGCACTGAAGCTTTCTTT

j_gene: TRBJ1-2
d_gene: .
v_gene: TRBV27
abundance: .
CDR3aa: CASSPGGGGGSGYGYTF
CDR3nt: TGTGCCAGCAGTCCCGGTGGGGGCGGGGGATCCGGGTATGGCTACACCTTC

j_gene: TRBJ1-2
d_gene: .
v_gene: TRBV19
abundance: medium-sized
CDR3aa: CASSMGQGVYGYTF
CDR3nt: TGTGCCAGTAGTATGGGGCAGGGTGTCTATGGCTACACCTTC

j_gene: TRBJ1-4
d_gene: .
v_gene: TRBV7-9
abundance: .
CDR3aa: CASSGGRSNEKLFF
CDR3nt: TGTGCCAGCAGCGGGGGACGGAGTAATGAAAAACTGTTTTTT

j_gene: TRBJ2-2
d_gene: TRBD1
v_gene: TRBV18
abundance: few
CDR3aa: CASSSGQGVSGELFF
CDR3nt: TGTGCCAGCTCGTCGGGACAGGGGGTATCCGGGGAGCTGTTTTTT

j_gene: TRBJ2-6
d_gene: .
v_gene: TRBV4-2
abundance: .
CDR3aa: CASSQDLSGANVLTF
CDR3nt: TGTGCCAGCAGCCAAGACCTATCTGGGGCCAACGTCCTGACTTTC

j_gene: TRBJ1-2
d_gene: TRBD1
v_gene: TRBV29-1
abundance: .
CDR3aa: CSAATGFYGYTF
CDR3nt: TGCAGCGCCGCGACAGGGTTCTATGGCTACACCTTC

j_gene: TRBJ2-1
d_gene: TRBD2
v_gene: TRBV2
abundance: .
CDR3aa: CASSVAGGYNEQFF
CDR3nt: TGTGCCAGCAGTGTAGCGGGGGGTTACAATGAGCAGTTCTTC

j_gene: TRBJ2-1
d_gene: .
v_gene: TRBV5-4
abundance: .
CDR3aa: CASSWGNEQFF
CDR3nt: TGTGCCAGCAGCTGGGGAAATGAGCAGTTCTTC

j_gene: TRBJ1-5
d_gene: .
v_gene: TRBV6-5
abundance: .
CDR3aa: CASSWGVGQPQHF
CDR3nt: TGTGCCAGCAGTTGGGGGGTTGGACAGCCCCAGCATTTT

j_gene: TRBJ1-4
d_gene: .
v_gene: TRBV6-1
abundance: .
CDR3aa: CASSAPQQGYEKLFF
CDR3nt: TGTGCCAGCAGTGCCCCTCAACAGGGCTATGAAAAACTGTTTTTT

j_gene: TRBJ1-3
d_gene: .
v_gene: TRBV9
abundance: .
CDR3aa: CASSVDPQMPTSGNTIYF
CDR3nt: TGTGCCAGCAGCGTAGACCCTCAAATGCCAACCTCTGGAAACACCATATATTTT

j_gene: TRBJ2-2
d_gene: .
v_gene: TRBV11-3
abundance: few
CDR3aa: CASSEDSYTGELFF
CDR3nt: TGTGCCAGCAGCGAGGACTCCTACACCGGGGAGCTGTTTTTT